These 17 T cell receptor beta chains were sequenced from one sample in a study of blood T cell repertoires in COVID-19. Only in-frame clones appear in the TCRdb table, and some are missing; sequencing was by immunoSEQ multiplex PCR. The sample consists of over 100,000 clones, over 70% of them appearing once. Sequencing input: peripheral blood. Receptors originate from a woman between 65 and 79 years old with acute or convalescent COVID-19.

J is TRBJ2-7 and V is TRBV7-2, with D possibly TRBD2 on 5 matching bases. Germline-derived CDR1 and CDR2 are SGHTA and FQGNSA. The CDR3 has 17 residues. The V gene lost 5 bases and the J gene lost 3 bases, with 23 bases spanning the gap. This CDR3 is CASSPRIGAALLYEQYF. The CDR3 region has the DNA TGTGCCAGCAGCCCTAGGATCGGAGCGGCCCTACTCTACGAGCAGTACTTC.

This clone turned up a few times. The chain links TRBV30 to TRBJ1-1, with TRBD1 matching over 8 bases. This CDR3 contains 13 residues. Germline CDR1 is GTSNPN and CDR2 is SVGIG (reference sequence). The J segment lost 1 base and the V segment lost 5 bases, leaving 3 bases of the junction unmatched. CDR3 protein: CAWDRGSNTEAFF. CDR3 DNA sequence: TGTGCCTGGGACAGGGGTTCGAACACTGAAGCTTTCTTT.

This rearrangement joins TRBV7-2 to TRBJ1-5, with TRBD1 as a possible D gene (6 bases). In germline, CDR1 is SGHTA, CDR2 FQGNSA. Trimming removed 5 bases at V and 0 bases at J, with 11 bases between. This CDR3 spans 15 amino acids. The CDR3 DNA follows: TGTGCCAGCAGCATACAGGGCCATAGCAATCAGCCCCAGCATTTT. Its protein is CASSIQGHSNQPQHF.

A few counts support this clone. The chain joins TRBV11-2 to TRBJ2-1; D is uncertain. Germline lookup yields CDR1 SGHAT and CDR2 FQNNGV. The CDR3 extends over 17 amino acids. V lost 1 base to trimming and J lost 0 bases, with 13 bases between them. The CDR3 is CASSLGRFSSSYNEQFF. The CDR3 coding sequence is TGTGCCAGCAGCTTAGGTCGATTCTCGAGCTCCTACAATGAGCAGTTCTTC.

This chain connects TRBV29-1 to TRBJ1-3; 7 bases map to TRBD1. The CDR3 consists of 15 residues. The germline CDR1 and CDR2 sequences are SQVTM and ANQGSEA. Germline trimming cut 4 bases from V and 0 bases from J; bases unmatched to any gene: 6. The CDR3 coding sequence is TGCAGCGTTGCTGGAGGGGACAGCTCTGGAAACACCATATATTTT. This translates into CSVAGGDSSGNTIYF.

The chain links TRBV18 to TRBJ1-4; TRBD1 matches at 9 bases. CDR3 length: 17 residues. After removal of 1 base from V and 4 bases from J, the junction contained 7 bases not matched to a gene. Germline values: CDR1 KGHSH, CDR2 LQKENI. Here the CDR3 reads CASSPRRTGDDNEKLFF. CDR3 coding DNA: TGTGCCAGCTCACCACGACGGACAGGGGATGATAATGAAAAACTGTTTTTT.

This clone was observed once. In nucleotides, the CDR3 is TGTGCCAGCAGCCAACGGGTAGGACAGCACTACACCTTC. Translation gives CASSQRVGQHYTF. The chain carries TRBV3-1 (or the pseudogene TRBV3-2) and TRBJ1-2; D perhaps matches TRBD1 (6 bases). V lost 2 bases to trimming and J lost 10 bases, with 14 bases between them. CDR1 is LGHDT, CDR2 YNNKEL, per germline (reference sequence). The CDR3 extends over 13 amino acids.

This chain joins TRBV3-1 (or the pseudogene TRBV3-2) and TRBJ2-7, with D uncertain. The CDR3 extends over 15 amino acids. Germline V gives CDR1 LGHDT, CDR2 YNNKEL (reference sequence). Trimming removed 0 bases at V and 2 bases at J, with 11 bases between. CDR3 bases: TGTGCCAGCAGCCAAGATATCTGGCTTACCTACGAGCAGTACTTC. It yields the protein CASSQDIWLTYEQYF.

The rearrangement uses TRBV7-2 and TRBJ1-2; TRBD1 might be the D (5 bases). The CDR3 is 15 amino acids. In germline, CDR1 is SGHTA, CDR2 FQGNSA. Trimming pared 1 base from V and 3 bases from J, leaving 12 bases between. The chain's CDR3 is CASSLGGSAYYGYTF. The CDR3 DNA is TGTGCCAGCAGCTTAGGGGGCAGTGCGTACTATGGCTACACCTTC.

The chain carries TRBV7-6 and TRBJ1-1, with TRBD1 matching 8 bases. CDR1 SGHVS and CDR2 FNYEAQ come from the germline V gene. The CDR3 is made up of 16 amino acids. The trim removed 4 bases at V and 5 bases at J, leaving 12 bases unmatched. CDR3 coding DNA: TGTGCCAGCAGCTCGTTCCCGGGACAGGTGGGAACTGAAGCTTTCTTT. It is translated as CASSSFPGQVGTEAFF.

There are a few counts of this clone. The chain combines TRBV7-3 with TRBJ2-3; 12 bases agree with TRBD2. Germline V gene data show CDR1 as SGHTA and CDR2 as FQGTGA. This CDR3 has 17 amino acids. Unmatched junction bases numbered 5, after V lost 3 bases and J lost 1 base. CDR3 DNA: TGTGCCAGCAGCTTGGACGGACTAGCGGGACGCACAGATACGCAGTATTTT. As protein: CASSLDGLAGRTDTQYF. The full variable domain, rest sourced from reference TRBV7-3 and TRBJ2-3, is GAGVSQTPSNKVTEKGKYVELRCDPISGHTALYWYRQSLGQGPEFLIYFQGTGAADDSGLPNDRFFAVRPEGSVSTLKIQRTERGDSAVYLCASSLDGLAGRTDTQYFGPGTRLTVL.

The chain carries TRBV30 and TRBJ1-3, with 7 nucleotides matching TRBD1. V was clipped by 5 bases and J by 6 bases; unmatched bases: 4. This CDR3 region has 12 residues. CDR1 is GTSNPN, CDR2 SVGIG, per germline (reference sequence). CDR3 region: CAWEKGANTIYF. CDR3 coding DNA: TGTGCCTGGGAAAAGGGGGCAAACACCATATATTTT.

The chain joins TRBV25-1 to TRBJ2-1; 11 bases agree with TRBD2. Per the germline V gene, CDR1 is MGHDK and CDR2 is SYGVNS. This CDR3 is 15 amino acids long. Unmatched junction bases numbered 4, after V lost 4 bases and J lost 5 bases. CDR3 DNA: TGTGCCAGCAGTGGCCTAGCGGGGGGCCACAATGAGCAGTTCTTC. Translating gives CASSGLAGGHNEQFF. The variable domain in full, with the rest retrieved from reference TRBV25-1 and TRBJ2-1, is EADIYQTPRYLVIGTGKKITLECSQTMGHDKMYWYQQDPGMELHLIHYSYGVNSTEKGDLSSESTVSRIRTEHFPLTLESARPSHTSQYLCASSGLAGGHNEQFFGPGTRLTVL.

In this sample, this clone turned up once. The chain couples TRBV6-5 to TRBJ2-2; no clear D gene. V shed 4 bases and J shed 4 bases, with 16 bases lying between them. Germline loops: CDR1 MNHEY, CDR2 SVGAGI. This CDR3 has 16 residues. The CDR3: CASSSSGLVGTGELFF. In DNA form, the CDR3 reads TGTGCCAGCAGTTCCTCGGGCCTGGTAGGCACCGGGGAGCTGTTTTTT.

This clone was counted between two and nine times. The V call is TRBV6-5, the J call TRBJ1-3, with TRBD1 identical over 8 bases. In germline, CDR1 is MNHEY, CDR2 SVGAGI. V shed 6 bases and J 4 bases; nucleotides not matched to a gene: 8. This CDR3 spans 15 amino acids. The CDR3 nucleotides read TGTGCCAGCAGCGGACAGGGTCATAGAGGAAACACCATATATTTT. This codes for CASSGQGHRGNTIYF.

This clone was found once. The CDR3: CASSTERLAGGNYNEQFF. The CDR3 DNA is TGTGCCAGTAGTACCGAACGACTAGCGGGAGGCAACTACAATGAGCAGTTCTTC. The rearrangement uses TRBV19 and TRBJ2-1; the match to TRBD2 covers 13 bases. CDR1 LNHDA and CDR2 SQIVND come from the germline V gene (reference sequence). The CDR3 has 18 residues. Trimming took 4 bases from V and 3 from J; bases not matched to a gene: 9.

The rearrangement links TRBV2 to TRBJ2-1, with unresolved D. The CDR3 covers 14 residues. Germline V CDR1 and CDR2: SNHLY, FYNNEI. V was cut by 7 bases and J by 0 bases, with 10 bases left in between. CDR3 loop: CASTPEISYNEQFF. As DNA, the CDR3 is TGTGCCAGCACCCCTGAGATCTCCTACAATGAGCAGTTCTTC. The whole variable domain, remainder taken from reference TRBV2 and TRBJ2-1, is EPEVTQTPSHQVTQMGQEVILRCVPISNHLYFYWYRQILGQKVEFLVSFYNNEISEKSEIFDDQFSVERPDGSNFTLKIRSTKLEDSAMYFCASTPEISYNEQFFGPGTRLTVL.